One and the same sample provided the 6 T cell receptor beta chains below, sequenced in a study of technical replicates of blood from several donors. This table comes from immunoSEQ multiplex PCR, and its TCRdb copy is limited to in-frame clones, with some not included. The sample yields about 70,000 clones, just under 95% seen once. Sequenced sample: T cells isolated from PBMCs. These receptors all stem from a human donor in good health.

The genes are TRBV10-3 and TRBJ2-2; 9 bases line up with TRBD2. This CDR3 region has 16 residues. V dropped 5 bases and J dropped 5; count of bases not matched to a gene: 9. Germline-derived CDR1 and CDR2 are ENHRY and SYGVKD. CDR3 sequence (DNA): TGTGCCATCAGTAATCGTGGGACTAGCTATACCGGGGAGCTGTTTTTT. This codes for CAISNRGTSYTGELFF.

The rearrangement joins TRBV7-3 to TRBJ2-7; D perhaps matches TRBD2 (7 bases). Germline values: CDR1 SGHTA, CDR2 FQGTGA. The CDR3 sequence is 14 residues long. V lost 2 bases to trimming and J lost 2 bases, with 10 bases between them. CDR3 protein: CASSLLGGAYEQYF. Written as DNA, the CDR3 is TGTGCCAGCAGCTTATTAGGGGGGGCCTACGAGCAGTACTTC. Full variable domain (outside the CDR3, taken from reference TRBV7-3 and TRBJ2-7): GAGVSQTPSNKVTEKGKYVELRCDPISGHTALYWYRQSLGQGPEFLIYFQGTGAADDSGLPNDRFFAVRPEGSVSTLKIQRTERGDSAVYLCASSLLGGAYEQYFGPGTRLTVT.

The chain is built from TRBV7-9 and TRBJ1-5; D unclear. The CDR3 has 16 amino acids. Trimming left V 6 bases short and J 7 bases short, with 22 bases between. In germline, CDR1 is SEHNR, CDR2 FQNEAQ (reference sequence). The CDR3 spells CASRNPNTWGEQPQHF. DNA of the CDR3: TGTGCCAGCAGAAACCCAAATACTTGGGGAGAACAGCCCCAGCATTTT.

The chain recombines TRBV25-1 with TRBJ1-2; the D is unclear. Trimming removed 1 base from V and 8 bases from J, with 5 bases in between. There are 11 residues in the CDR3. Germline V gene sequence: CDR1 MGHDK, CDR2 SYGVNS. The CDR3 DNA follows: TGTGCCAGCAGTGAATCGCAGGGCTACACCTTC. This encodes CASSESQGYTF.

This rearrangement joins TRBV4-3 to TRBJ2-3; 7 bases are a match to TRBD1. J lost 2 bases, V lost 0 bases, and 14 bases had no gene match. The CDR3 is 19 residues long. In germline, CDR1 is LGHNA, CDR2 YSLEER. The CDR3 region has the DNA TGCGCCAGCAGCCAAGATTTAAGCAACAGGGGAGTTTACACAGATACGCAGTATTTT. Its protein product is CASSQDLSNRGVYTDTQYF.

The chain is built from TRBV27 and TRBJ1-1; maybe TRBD1 (6 bases). CDR1 is MNHEY, CDR2 SMNVEV, per germline (reference sequence). Trimming left V 4 bases short and J 4 bases short, with 16 bases between. The CDR3 is made up of 15 amino acids. DNA of the CDR3: TGTGCCAGCAGTTACTTCCCGGGGGGCGGCACTGAAGCTTTCTTT. Translation gives CASSYFPGGGTEAFF.